Following are 16 T cell receptor beta chains from one sample sequenced in a study of blood T cell repertoires in COVID-19. The data were produced by immunoSEQ multiplex PCR, yet TCRdb's version contains in-frame clones alone and is incomplete. The data contain some 54,000 clones, around 81% of them seen just once; the ten biggest clones take up roughly 29%. Sequences were obtained from peripheral blood. Receptors originate from an elderly woman with COVID-19, enrolled during active disease.

Only one count was recorded for this clone. V gene TRBV7-9 combines with J gene TRBJ1-2; D is uncertain. Trimming took 1 base from V and 8 from J, leaving 11 bases between them. The CDR3 totals 13 residues. The germline gives CDR1 SEHNR, CDR2 FQNEAQ (reference sequence). The CDR3 sequence is CASSLVGVRGYTF. The CDR3 nucleotides are TGTGCCAGCAGCTTAGTCGGTGTGAGGGGCTACACCTTC.

This sequence joins TRBV9 and TRBJ2-1, with 16 bases matching TRBD2. The germline V gene has CDR1 SGDLS and CDR2 YYNGEE. The V segment lost 2 bases and the J segment 9 bases; nucleotides outside the gene matches: 11. The CDR3 consists of 18 residues. The CDR3 nucleotides are TGTGCCAGCAGCGTGGGACTAGCGGGAGGGCCGATCGGAGCTGAGCAGTTCTTC. Its protein product is CASSVGLAGGPIGAEQFF.

This sequence joins TRBV5-1 and TRBJ2-2; maybe TRBD1 (6 bases). The V end was cut by 2 bases, the J end by 5 bases, with 10 bases between. The CDR3 has 14 residues. Per the germline V gene, CDR1 is SGHRS and CDR2 is YFSETQ. This CDR3 is CASSLQGRTGELFF. CDR3 nucleotides: TGCGCCAGCAGCTTACAGGGTAGAACCGGGGAGCTGTTTTTT.

The chain uses TRBV19 and TRBJ1-5, with D perhaps TRBD1 (6 bases). V was clipped by 8 bases and J by 6 bases, with 14 bases between them. CDR1 and CDR2 from the germline V gene are LNHDA and SQIVND (reference sequence). The CDR3 runs to 13 residues. The CDR3, as DNA: TGTGCCAGTCAAAGGGGGGGAGTTCAGCCCCAGCATTTT. Protein sequence: CASQRGGVQPQHF.

The chain uses TRBV28 and TRBJ1-2; 10 bases agree with TRBD1. The CDR3 spans 15 residues. The V and J ends lost 4 bases and 4 bases, in that order; junction bases with no gene match: 6. The germline V gene has CDR1 MDHEN and CDR2 SYDVKM. CDR3 loop: CASSSRDRGLYGYTF. The CDR3 DNA reads as TGTGCCAGCAGTTCCCGGGACAGGGGTCTCTATGGCTACACCTTC.

V and J are TRBV29-1 and TRBJ1-5; 8 bases match TRBD1. There are 15 residues in the CDR3. V was pared by 7 bases and J by 3 bases, with 11 bases of the junction left unmatched. The V gene's germline CDR1 is SQVTM and CDR2 ANQGSEA. The CDR3 nucleotides read TGCAGCGCCCAGGGGGCCGGGGGCGACAATCAGCCCCAGCATTTT. This translates into CSAQGAGGDNQPQHF. The full variable domain, rest sourced from reference TRBV29-1 and TRBJ1-5, is SAVISQKPSRDICQRGTSLTIQCQVDSQVTMMFWYRQQPGQSLTLIATANQGSEATYESGFVIDKFPISRPNLTFSTLTVSNMSPEDSSIYLCSAQGAGGDNQPQHFGDGTRLSIL.

The CDR3 sequence: CASSIEDRVYEQYF. Written as DNA, the CDR3 is TGTGCCAGTAGTATAGAGGACAGGGTTTACGAGCAGTACTTC. This chain links TRBV19 with TRBJ2-7, with 8 bases aligning to TRBD1. CDR3 length equals 14 residues. V shed 0 bases, J shed 4 bases, and the junction held 2 bases outside the gene matches. Germline V gene sequence: CDR1 LNHDA, CDR2 SQIVND (reference sequence).

J is TRBJ1-2 and V is TRBV6-5, with D hard to call. The CDR3 totals 14 residues. Germline assignment: CDR1 MNHEY and CDR2 SVGAGI. With 0 bases removed from V and 4 bases from J, the gap between germline ends came to 9 bases. In DNA form, the CDR3 reads TGTGCCAGCAGTTACTCGAAGTGGGCCTATGGCTACACCTTC. It specifies CASSYSKWAYGYTF.

J is TRBJ2-7 and V is TRBV9; D possibly corresponds to TRBD1 (5 bases). This CDR3 comprises 13 residues. Germline V gives CDR1 SGDLS, CDR2 YYNGEE. The germline V and J ends were trimmed by 6 bases and 3 bases, with 13 bases remaining between them. The chain's CDR3 is CASKQTDLYEQYF. The DNA for the CDR3 is TGTGCCAGCAAGCAGACAGACCTCTACGAGCAGTACTTC.

This clone was detected only a few times. The V and J genes are TRBV5-1 and TRBJ2-7; 11 nucleotides agree with TRBD2. The V and J ends lost 2 bases and 2 bases, in that order; junction bases with no gene match: 3. CDR3 length equals 15 residues. Germline V gives CDR1 SGHRS, CDR2 YFSETQ. DNA of the CDR3: TGCGCCAGCAGCTTCGCACTAGCGGGGGCCTACGAGCAGTACTTC. It specifies CASSFALAGAYEQYF.

This clone was seen a few times. The V and J genes are TRBV12-5 and TRBJ1-1; 7 bases align to TRBD1. The CDR3 length is 15 residues. Germline loops: CDR1 LGHNT, CDR2 FRNRAP. The V and J ends lost 10 bases and 5 bases, in that order; junction bases with no gene match: 16. CDR3 DNA sequence: TGTGCTACAGCCTTTTTCCCCGGGACAGAGACTGAAGCTTTCTTT. Translating it yields CATAFFPGTETEAFF.

The chain joins TRBV7-3 to TRBJ2-2; TRBD1 might be the D (6 bases). The CDR3 runs to 18 residues. The germline V gene encodes CDR1 SGHTA and CDR2 FQGTGA. Trimming took off 0 bases at V and 6 bases at J, with 20 bases between the two ends. CDR3 bases: TGTGCCAGCAGCTTAACGGGAATGTCGTCAGGGGCAGCCGGGGAGCTGTTTTTT. It codes for CASSLTGMSSGAAGELFF. Full variable domain (remainder filled in from reference TRBV7-3 and TRBJ2-2): GAGVSQTPSNKVTEKGKYVELRCDPISGHTALYWYRQSLGQGPEFLIYFQGTGAADDSGLPNDRFFAVRPEGSVSTLKIQRTERGDSAVYLCASSLTGMSSGAAGELFFGEGSRLTVL.

The J gene is TRBJ1-5, the V gene TRBV7-9; a possible D gene is TRBD1 (5 bases). Looked up from germline, CDR1 is SEHNR and CDR2 is FQNEAQ (reference sequence). V lost 5 bases, J lost 4 bases, and 9 bases lay in between. The CDR3 sequence is 13 residues long. The CDR3 is CASSPGNNQPQHF. Written as DNA, the CDR3 is TGTGCCAGCAGCCCAGGGAATAATCAGCCCCAGCATTTT.

The chain uses TRBV12-3 or TRBV12-4 and TRBJ1-5; TRBD1 might be the D (5 bases). The CDR3 runs 13 residues. The V gene lost 8 bases and the J gene lost 4 bases, with 12 bases spanning the gap. CDR3 DNA sequence: TGTGCCAGCGAATCCGGGGGGAATCAGCCCCAGCATTTT. Its translation is CASESGGNQPQHF.

In this sample, this clone turned up once. The V call is TRBV7-9, the J call TRBJ2-1; perhaps TRBD2 as D (6 bases). V lost 0 bases, J lost 8 bases, and 17 bases lay in between. Germline CDR1 is SEHNR and CDR2 is FQNEAQ (reference sequence). This CDR3 has 16 residues. CDR3 in amino acids: CASSLAGTGVRYEQFF. The CDR3 coding sequence is TGTGCCAGCAGCTTAGCGGGGACGGGAGTTAGGTATGAGCAGTTCTTC.

V gene TRBV9 combines with J gene TRBJ1-4; TRBD1 aligns across 9 bases. Per the germline V gene, CDR1 is SGDLS and CDR2 is YYNGEE. V shed 4 bases, J shed 2 bases, and the junction held 18 bases outside the gene matches. The CDR3 extends over 20 amino acids. The CDR3 sequence is CASSPHPGTGIQRTNEKLFF. CDR3 nucleotides: TGTGCCAGCAGCCCCCATCCCGGGACAGGGATCCAAAGGACTAATGAAAAACTGTTTTTT. The variable domain in full, with the rest retrieved from reference TRBV9 and TRBJ1-4, is DSGVTQTPKHLITATGQRVTLRCSPRSGDLSVYWYQQSLDQGLQFLIQYYNGEERAKGNILERFSAQQFPDLHSELNLSSLELGDSALYFCASSPHPGTGIQRTNEKLFFGSGTQLSVL.